This T cell receptor beta chain came from a study of cytomegalovirus exposure and HLA in healthy donors. The wider study: The roughly 130 validation repertoires used the same platform as the approximately 700 first-cohort repertoires (as reported by a later analysis).

This table comes from immunoSEQ multiplex PCR, and its TCRdb copy is limited to in-frame clones, with some not included. The profile shows more than 70,000 clones, about 94% of them singletons. The CDR3 is 17 residues long. The rearrangement uses TRBV21-1 and TRBJ1-3. TRBV21-1 represents a pseudogene. The specimen sequenced was PBMCs. This clonotype was sampled from a woman under 30 in good health and CMV-seronegative. This chain's CDR3 is CASKRGTVRSSGNTIYF. As DNA, the CDR3 is TGTGCCAGCAAGCGGGGGACGGTCAGGAGCTCTGGAAACACCATATATTTT.